The 5 T cell receptor beta chains below were found in one sample sequenced in a study of post-analysis software for immune sequencing data (dated by TCRdb to between 2014 and 2016). Library prep was done by PCR. These reads were obtained on an Illumina HiSeq 2500. Unique molecular identifiers were incorporated into TCR beta cDNA libraries to reduce PCR and sequencing biases. Clones were called with MiXCR by TCRdb after fastp trimmed the public reads at Q25, and only in-frame beta chains were retained. Identical CDR3 protein sequences are pooled into one entry, listed with their most common genes and DNA. The sample table holds about 620,000 distinct CDR3 sequences, of which 44% were seen once. Clones ranked in the top ten supply 1.7% of the sample. Their cognate antigens are unknown. Findings and caveats that apply to the study as a whole: Significantly higher frequencies in patients than in controls were found for about 5 TRBV segments, including TRBV5-6, TRBV5-1 and TRBV20-1.

The sample comprised blood. The receptors were gathered from a girl aged 10 to 17 with multiple sclerosis.

CDR3 DNA sequence: TGTGCCAGCAGCTTTACAATGGGACTGCGCTCCTACAATGAGCAGTTCTTC. As protein: CASSFTMGLRSYNEQFF. The V and J genes are TRBV11-3 and TRBJ2-1; tentatively, D is TRBD2 (6 bases). CDR3 length: 17 amino acids. CDR1 is SGHNT and CDR2 is YENEEA in the germline V gene. The germline V and J ends were trimmed by 3 bases and 0 bases, with 15 bases remaining between them.

The rearrangement joins TRBV6-6 to TRBJ2-5; D unresolved. Germline CDR1 and CDR2: MNHNY and SVGAGI (reference sequence). V dropped 6 bases and J dropped 1 base, with 9 bases sitting between them. CDR3 length: 13 residues. The DNA of the CDR3 is TGTGCCAGCAGCTACCGGTTCCAAGAGACCCAGTACTTC. Translated, it gives CASSYRFQETQYF.

The chain links TRBV12-3 or TRBV12-4 to TRBJ1-4; D is ambiguous. Trimming left V 8 bases short and J 0 bases short, with 13 bases between. The CDR3 is 15 amino acids. The CDR3 DNA reads TGTGCCAGCGGTCCGGGCCGGACAACTAATGAAAAACTGTTTTTT. This translates into CASGPGRTTNEKLFF.

This sequence joins TRBV5-1 and TRBJ2-7; the D gene is possibly TRBD1 (5 bases). This CDR3 region has 14 residues. Germline V gene sequence: CDR1 SGHRS, CDR2 YFSETQ. The V gene lost 4 bases and the J gene lost 2 bases, with 13 bases spanning the gap. The CDR3 loop reads CASSPRQSPYEQYF. The CDR3 nucleotides are TGCGCCAGCAGCCCGAGACAGAGCCCCTACGAGCAGTACTTC.

This chain uses TRBV5-5 with TRBJ2-1; 11 nucleotides line up with TRBD2. This CDR3 has 15 residues. Germline assignment: CDR1 SGHKS and CDR2 YYEKEE (reference sequence). Trimming removed 0 bases from V and 8 bases from J; junction bases left unmatched: 4. The CDR3 bases are TGTGCCAGCAGCTTGGTAGCGGGAGGGAGCTATGAGCAGTTCTTC. It translates to CASSLVAGGSYEQFF.